These 3 T cell receptor beta chains were sequenced from one sample in a study of identical twins. A single record per CDR3 protein comes from TCRdb applying MiXCR to the 5' RACE reads. The repertoire holds 350,000 to 400,000 distinct CDR3 sequences, with approximately 8.7% as singletons. Specimen: naive T cells sorted from blood. These receptors were taken from a woman between 45 and 60 years old in good health.

This clonotype was seen repeatedly, ten times or more. The DNA of the CDR3 is TGCGCCAGCAGCTTGGCCCGACAGCGTGGAGAGACCCAGTACTTC. As protein: CASSLARQRGETQYF. The V gene is TRBV5-1, the J gene TRBJ2-5; weak D call: TRBD1 (5 bases). Germline values: CDR1 SGHRS, CDR2 YFSETQ. The CDR3 runs 15 residues. The V and J ends lost 0 bases and 4 bases respectively, with 13 bases between them.

This clonotype has a count of ten or more. V usage is TRBV11-2 and J usage is TRBJ2-1; D uncertain. CDR3 length: 13 residues. Germline V lookup: CDR1 SGHAT, CDR2 FQNNGV. Trimming took off 5 bases at V and 8 bases at J, with 13 bases between the two ends. CDR3 residues: CASSPITMDEQFF. For the CDR3, the DNA is TGTGCCAGCAGCCCTATAACCATGGATGAGCAGTTCTTC.

Many counts were recorded for this clonotype. The chain combines TRBV6-5 with TRBJ2-2; 9 bases map to TRBD1. Germline V gene sequence: CDR1 MNHEY, CDR2 SVGAGI. Losses at the gene ends were 6 bases for V and 9 bases for J; bases not matched to a gene: 8. This CDR3 is built from 14 residues. The chain's CDR3 is CASRIRTGVRELFF. The CDR3 bases are TGTGCCAGCAGAATTCGGACAGGGGTTCGGGAGCTGTTTTTT.